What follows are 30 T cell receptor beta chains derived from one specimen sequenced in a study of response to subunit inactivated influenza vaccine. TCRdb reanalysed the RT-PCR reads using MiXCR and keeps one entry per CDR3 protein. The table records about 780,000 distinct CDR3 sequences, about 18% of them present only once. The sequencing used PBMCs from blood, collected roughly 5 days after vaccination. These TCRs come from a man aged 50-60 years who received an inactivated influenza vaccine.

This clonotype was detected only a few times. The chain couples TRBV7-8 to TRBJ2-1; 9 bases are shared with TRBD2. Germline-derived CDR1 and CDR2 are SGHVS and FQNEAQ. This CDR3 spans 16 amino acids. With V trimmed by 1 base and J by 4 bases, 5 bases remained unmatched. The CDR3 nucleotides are TGTGCCAGCAGCTTAGGTCCTAGCGGGATGTACAATGAGCAGTTCTTC. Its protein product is CASSLGPSGMYNEQFF.

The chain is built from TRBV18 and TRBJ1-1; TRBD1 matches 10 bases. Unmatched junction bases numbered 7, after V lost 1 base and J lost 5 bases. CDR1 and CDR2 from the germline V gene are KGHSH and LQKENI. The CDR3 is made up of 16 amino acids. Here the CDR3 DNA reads TGTGCCAGCTCACCACAGAACCGGGACAGGGGTACTGAAGCTTTCTTT. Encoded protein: CASSPQNRDRGTEAFF.

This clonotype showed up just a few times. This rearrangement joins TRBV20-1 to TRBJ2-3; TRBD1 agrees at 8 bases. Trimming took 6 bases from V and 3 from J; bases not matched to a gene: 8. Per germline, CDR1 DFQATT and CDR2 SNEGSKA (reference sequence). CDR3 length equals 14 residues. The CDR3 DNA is TGCAGTGCAAGTCGACAGGGGTTAACAGATACGCAGTATTTT. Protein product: CSASRQGLTDTQYF.

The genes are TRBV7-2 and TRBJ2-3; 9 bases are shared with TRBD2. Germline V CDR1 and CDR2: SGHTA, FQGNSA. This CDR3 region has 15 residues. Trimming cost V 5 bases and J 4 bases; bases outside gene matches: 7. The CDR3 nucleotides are TGTGCCAGCAGCGTGACTAGCGGAAGATCAGATACGCAGTATTTT. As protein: CASSVTSGRSDTQYF.

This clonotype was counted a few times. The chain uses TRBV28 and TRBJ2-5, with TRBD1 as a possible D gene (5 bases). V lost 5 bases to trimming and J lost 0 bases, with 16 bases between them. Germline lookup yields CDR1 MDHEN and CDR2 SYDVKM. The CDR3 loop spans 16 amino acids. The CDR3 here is CASSLTGSAHQETQYF. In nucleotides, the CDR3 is TGTGCCAGCAGTCTCACAGGCTCAGCCCACCAAGAGACCCAGTACTTC.

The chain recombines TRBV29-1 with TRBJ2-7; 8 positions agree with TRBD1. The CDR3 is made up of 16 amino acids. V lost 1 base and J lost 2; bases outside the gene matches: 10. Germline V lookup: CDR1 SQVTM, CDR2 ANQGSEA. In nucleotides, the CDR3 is TGCAGCGTTGAAGCTACTCGCGGACAGGGACCCTACGAGCAGTACTTC. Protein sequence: CSVEATRGQGPYEQYF.

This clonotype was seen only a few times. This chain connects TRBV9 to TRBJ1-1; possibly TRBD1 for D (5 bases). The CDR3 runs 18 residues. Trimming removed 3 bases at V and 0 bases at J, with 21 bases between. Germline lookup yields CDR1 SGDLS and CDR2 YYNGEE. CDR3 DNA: TGTGCCAGCAGCGCCCCTGAGAGCCAGGGAGCAATGAACACTGAAGCTTTCTTT. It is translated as CASSAPESQGAMNTEAFF.

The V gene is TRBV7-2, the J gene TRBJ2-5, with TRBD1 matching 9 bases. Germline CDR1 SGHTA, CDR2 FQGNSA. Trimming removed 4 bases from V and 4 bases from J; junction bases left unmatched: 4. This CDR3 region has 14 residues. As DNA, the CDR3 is TGTGCCAGCAGCTCTACAGGGGGCGCAGAGACCCAGTACTTC. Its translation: CASSSTGGAETQYF.

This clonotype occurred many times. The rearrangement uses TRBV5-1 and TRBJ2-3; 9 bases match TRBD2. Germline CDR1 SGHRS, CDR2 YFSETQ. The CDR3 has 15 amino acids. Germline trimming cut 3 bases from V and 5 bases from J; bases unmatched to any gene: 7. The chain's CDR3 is CASSSRGGQGDTQYF. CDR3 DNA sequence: TGCGCCAGCAGCTCGCGGGGGGGCCAGGGAGATACGCAGTATTTT.

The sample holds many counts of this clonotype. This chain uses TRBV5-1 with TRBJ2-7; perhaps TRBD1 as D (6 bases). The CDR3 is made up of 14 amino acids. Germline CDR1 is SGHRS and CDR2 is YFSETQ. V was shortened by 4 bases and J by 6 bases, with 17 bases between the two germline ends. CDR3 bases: TGCGCCAGCAGCGGAAAAACACAGGGATCCGAGCAGTACTTC. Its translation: CASSGKTQGSEQYF.

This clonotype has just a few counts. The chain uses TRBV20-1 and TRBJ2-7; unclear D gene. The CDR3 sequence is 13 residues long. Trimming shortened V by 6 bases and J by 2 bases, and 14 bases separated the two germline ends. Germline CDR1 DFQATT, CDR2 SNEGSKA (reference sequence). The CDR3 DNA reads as TGCAGTGCCGCGACGGACGCCCCCTACGAGCAGTACTTC. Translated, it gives CSAATDAPYEQYF.

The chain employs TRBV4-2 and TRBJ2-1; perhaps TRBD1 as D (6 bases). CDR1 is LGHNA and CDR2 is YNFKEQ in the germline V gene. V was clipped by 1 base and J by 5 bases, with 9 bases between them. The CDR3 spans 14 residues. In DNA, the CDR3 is TGTGCCAGCAGCCAAGTACAGGGCAACAATGAGCAGTTCTTC. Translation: CASSQVQGNNEQFF.

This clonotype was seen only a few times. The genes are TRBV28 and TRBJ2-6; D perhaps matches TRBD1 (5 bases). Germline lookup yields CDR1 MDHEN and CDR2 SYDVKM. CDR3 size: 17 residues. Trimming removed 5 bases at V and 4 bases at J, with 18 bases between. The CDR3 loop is CASSEFSGPTGANVLTF. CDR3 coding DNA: TGTGCCAGCAGTGAGTTCTCAGGGCCTACGGGGGCCAACGTCCTGACTTTC.

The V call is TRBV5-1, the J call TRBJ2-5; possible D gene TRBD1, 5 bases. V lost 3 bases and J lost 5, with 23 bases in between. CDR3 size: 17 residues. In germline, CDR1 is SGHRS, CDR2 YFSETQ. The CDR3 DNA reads TGCGCCAGCAGCTCGGGCCTCACAGGCCCCTGGGCGGAGACCCAGTACTTC. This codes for CASSSGLTGPWAETQYF.

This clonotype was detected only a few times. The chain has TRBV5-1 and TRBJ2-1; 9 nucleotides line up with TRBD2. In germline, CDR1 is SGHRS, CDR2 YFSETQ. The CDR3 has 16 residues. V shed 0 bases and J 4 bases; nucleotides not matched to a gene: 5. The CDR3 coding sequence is TGCGCCAGCAGCTTGGTGTCCAGCGGGGGGTACAATGAGCAGTTCTTC. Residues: CASSLVSSGGYNEQFF.

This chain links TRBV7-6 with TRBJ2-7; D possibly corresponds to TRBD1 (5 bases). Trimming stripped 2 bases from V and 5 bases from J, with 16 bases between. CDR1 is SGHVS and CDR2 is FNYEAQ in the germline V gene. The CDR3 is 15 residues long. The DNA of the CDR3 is TGTGCCAGCAGCTTATCCATAGGGGTGTTTCACGAGCAGTACTTC. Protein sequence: CASSLSIGVFHEQYF.

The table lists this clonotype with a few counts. In DNA form, the CDR3 reads TGCGCCAGCAGCATCTCGGGACAAACGAACACCGGGGAGCTGTTTTTT. It yields the protein CASSISGQTNTGELFF. This chain connects TRBV5-1 to TRBJ2-2; tentatively, D is TRBD1 (6 bases). V was trimmed by 4 bases and J by 0 bases, leaving 13 bases between them. CDR3 size: 16 residues. CDR1 and CDR2 from the germline V gene are SGHRS and YFSETQ.

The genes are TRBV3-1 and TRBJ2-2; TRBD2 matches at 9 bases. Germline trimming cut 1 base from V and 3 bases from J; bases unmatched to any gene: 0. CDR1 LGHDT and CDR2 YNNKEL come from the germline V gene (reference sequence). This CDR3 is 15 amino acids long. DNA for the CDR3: TGTGCCAGCAGCCAAGGACTAGCGGACACCGGGGAGCTGTTTTTT. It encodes CASSQGLADTGELFF.

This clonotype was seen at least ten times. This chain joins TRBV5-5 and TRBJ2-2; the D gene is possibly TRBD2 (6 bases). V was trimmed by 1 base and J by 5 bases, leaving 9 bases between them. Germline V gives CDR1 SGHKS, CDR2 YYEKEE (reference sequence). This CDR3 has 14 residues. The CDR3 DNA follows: TGTGCCAGCAGCTTGCTCGCGGGGACCGGGGAGCTGTTTTTT. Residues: CASSLLAGTGELFF.

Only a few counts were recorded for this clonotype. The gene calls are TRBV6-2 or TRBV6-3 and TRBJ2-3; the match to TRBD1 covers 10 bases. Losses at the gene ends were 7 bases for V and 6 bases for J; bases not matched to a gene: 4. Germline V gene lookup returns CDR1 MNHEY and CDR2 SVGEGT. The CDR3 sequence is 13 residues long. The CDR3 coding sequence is TGTGCCAGCAAGAGACAGGGGGCCGATACGCAGTATTTT. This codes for CASKRQGADTQYF.

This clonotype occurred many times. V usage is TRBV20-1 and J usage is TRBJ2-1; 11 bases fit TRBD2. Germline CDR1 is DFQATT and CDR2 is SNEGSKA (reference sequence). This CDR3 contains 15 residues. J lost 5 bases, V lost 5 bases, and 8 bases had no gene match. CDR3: CSAWELAGVHNEQFF. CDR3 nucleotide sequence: TGCAGTGCTTGGGAACTAGCGGGAGTTCACAATGAGCAGTTCTTC.

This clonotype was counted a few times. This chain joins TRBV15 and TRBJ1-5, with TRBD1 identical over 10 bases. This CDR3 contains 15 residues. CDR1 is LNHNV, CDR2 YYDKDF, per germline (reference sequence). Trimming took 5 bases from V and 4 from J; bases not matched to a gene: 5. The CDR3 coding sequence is TGTGCCACCAGCGGCGGGACAGGGGAAAATCAGCCCCAGCATTTT. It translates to CATSGGTGENQPQHF.

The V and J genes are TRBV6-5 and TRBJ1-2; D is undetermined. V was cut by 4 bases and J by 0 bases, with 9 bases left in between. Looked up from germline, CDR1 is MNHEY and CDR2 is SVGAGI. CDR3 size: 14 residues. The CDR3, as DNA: TGTGCCAGCAGTTCGGTTGCAGCTAACTATGGCTACACCTTC. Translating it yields CASSSVAANYGYTF.

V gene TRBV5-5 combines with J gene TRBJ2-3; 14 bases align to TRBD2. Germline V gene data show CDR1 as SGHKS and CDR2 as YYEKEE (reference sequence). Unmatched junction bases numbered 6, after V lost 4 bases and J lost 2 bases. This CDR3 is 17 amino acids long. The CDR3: CASSPRLAGGITDTQYF. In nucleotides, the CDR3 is TGTGCCAGCAGCCCTCGACTAGCGGGGGGGATCACAGATACGCAGTATTTT.

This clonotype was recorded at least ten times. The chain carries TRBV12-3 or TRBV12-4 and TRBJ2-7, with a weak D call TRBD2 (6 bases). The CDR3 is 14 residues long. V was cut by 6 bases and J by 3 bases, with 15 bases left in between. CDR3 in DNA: TGTGCCAGCAGACTACATGGAGGGAGCTACGAGCAGTACTTC. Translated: CASRLHGGSYEQYF.

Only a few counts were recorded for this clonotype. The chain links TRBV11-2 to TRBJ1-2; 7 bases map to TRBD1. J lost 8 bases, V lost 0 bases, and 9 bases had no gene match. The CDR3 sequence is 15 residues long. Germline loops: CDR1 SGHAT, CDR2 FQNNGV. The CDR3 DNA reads TGTGCCAGCAGCTTAGATTATGACAGGGTGAGCGGCTACACCTTC. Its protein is CASSLDYDRVSGYTF.

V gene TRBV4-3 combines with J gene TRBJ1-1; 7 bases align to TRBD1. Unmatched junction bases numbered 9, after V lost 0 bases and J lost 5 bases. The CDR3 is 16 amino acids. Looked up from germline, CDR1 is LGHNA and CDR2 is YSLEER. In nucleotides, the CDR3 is TGCGCCAGCAGCCAAGAGCCTGTAGGGGGCAGGACTGAAGCTTTCTTT. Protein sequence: CASSQEPVGGRTEAFF.

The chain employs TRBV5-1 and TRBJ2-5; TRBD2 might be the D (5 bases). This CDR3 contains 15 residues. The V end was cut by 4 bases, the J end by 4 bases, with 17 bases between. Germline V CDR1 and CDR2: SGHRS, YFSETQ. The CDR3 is CASSPTGITGETQYF. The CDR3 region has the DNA TGCGCCAGCAGCCCGACCGGGATCACCGGAGAGACCCAGTACTTC.

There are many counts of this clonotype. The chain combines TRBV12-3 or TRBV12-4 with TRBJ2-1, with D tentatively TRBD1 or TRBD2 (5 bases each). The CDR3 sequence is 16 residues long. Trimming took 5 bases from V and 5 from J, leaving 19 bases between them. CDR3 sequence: CASSPPGRLLHNEQFF. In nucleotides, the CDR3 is TGTGCCAGCAGTCCACCGGGACGGCTCCTCCACAATGAGCAGTTCTTC.

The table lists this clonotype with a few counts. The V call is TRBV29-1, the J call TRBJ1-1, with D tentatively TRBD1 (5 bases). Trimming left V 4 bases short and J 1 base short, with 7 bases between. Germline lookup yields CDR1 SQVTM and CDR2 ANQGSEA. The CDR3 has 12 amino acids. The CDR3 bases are TGCAGCGTTGCGGGACGGAACACTGAAGCTTTCTTT. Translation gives CSVAGRNTEAFF.